This T cell receptor beta chain was retrieved from a study of beta chain features in type 1 diabetes. Study outcomes and limitations: The study found moderately but significantly shorter TCRB CDR3s in all four CD4+ subsets of Type 1 diabetes patients.

On this clone: Its antigen is currently unknown.

Populations obtained by sorting all exceeded 98% purity. CDR3 length: 14 amino acids. V was trimmed by 2 bases and J by 6 bases, leaving 12 bases between them. Per the germline V gene, CDR1 is SGHVS and CDR2 is FQNEAQ. Reverse transcription of all isolated RNA meant that expressed TCRB transcripts were sequenced. Assay used: immunoSEQ multiplex PCR; TCRdb lists only in-frame clones, some missing. The data show 120,000 or so clones, 17% seen once. This clonotype originated in a man aged 18 to 30 with type 1 diabetes. V usage is TRBV7-8 and J usage is TRBJ2-3; weak D call: TRBD1 (5 bases). Material for sequencing was central memory CD4+ T cells from blood. For the CDR3, the DNA is TGTGCCAGCAGCTTAACACAGGTCGGGGATACGCAGTATTTT. It codes for CASSLTQVGDTQYF.